The clone carrying this T cell receptor beta chain was seen more than once but under ten times. This entry belongs to a study of blood T cell repertoires in COVID-19. At the level of the study: Collection of acute and convalescent COVID-19 samples took place in the United States, Italy and Spain. T cells, B-cell-depleted T cells, or PBMCs supplied cDNA or gDNA.

Authors' analysis steps: Reference gene primer amplification yielded estimated nucleated cell counts. The table came from immunoSEQ multiplex PCR; TCRdb's copy has only in-frame clones and leaves some out. V and J calls and clone size are given by that table; D and trimming were obtained from the DNA. Among fewer than 250,000 clones listed, 83% were seen once. V shed 1 base and J shed 1 base, with 9 bases lying between them. The CDR3 runs to 15 residues. Germline V gene data show CDR1 as SGHNT and CDR2 as YYREEE (reference sequence). V gene TRBV5-4 combines with J gene TRBJ2-4; tentative D call: TRBD1 (6 bases). The sample taken for sequencing was peripheral blood. This clonotype was obtained from a human donor in a cohort sampled during active COVID-19. CDR3 nucleotides: TGTGCCAGCAGCTTGAACACAGGGGCCAAAAACATTCAGTACTTC. Amino acids: CASSLNTGAKNIQYF.